This T cell receptor beta chain was recovered during a study of T cells in Graves' hyperthyroidism and ophthalmopathy. Study results and limitations: Stable hyperthyroidism was separated from ophthalmopathy by a model based on 13 V-J features.

The CDR3 runs 11 residues. V was shortened by 5 bases and J by 7 bases, with 8 bases between the two germline ends. Germline V gene data show CDR1 as MNHEY and CDR2 as SVGEGT. Each ophthalmopathy patient scored at least 3 on the Clinical Activity Score and at least 4 on NOSPECS grade, with duration under 3 months. Pregnant or lactating patients were excluded, as were those with uncontrolled infection or other autoimmune disease. Used for diagnoses were clinical symptoms, serum thyroxine and TRAb, thyroid ultrasound and orbital computed tomography. Researchers amplified the TCR beta CDR3 regions from RNA transcripts. Primed by the HTBI set, a first-round RT-PCR was run on the TCR CDR3. A single record per CDR3 protein comes from TCRdb applying MiXCR to the multiplex PCR reads. In the table there are about 480,000 distinct CDR3 sequences, about 22% of which are singletons. To note about this clonotype: The antigen remains unidentified.

The origin of this receptor is a woman in her 70s with Graves' ophthalmopathy. V gene TRBV6-2 or TRBV6-3 combines with J gene TRBJ1-1, with D possibly TRBD1 on 5 matching bases. The sequenced material came from blood. The CDR3, as DNA: TGTGCCAGCAGTCAGGGCGGTGAAGCTTTCTTT. This gives the protein CASSQGGEAFF.